This is a list of T cell receptor beta chains from one sample in a study of blood T cell repertoires in COVID-19. Assay used: immunoSEQ multiplex PCR; TCRdb lists only in-frame clones, some missing. The data hold some 48,000 clones, with roughly 90% observed a single time. Sequencing used peripheral blood. Receptors originate from a man in his 70s with active COVID-19. CDR3s include the opening cysteine and the closing phenylalanine or tryptophan.

v_call	j_call	cdr3_aa
TRBV7-8	TRBJ2-3	CASSRDAGTTEYF
TRBV7-3	TRBJ2-1	CASRLAGDRNNEQFF
TRBV21-1	TRBJ2-7	CASSQTEPYEQYF
TRBV4-1	TRBJ1-2	CASSQTGNYGYTF
TRBV2	TRBJ2-7	CASSEALGTGSYEQYF
TRBV19	TRBJ2-1	CASSPRTSETYNEQFF
TRBV11-3	TRBJ2-2	CASSPTTRAGELFF
TRBV2	TRBJ2-5	CASSLGLAGGRQETQYF
TRBV7-2	TRBJ1-6	CASSLRQGSPLHF
TRBV4-3	TRBJ2-1	CASSQDLRKYYNEQFF
TRBV20-1	TRBJ1-2	CSASGRWGNGYTF
TRBV18	TRBJ2-1	CASSPPNGNEQFF
TRBV5-1	TRBJ1-4	CASSLDAGVPNEKLFF
TRBV4-3	TRBJ2-3	CASSQGLLGDTQYF
TRBV3-1/TRBV3-2	TRBJ2-3	CASSFSQRQGDTDTQYF
TRBV7-2	TRBJ2-2	CASSFGGVNSNTGELFF
TRBV28	TRBJ1-2	CASRETANYGYTF
TRBV18	TRBJ1-6	CASSATGAGGNSPLHF
TRBV10-3	TRBJ1-1	CATAQLGRTEAFF
TRBV28	TRBJ1-5	CASSPHRVPQPQHF
TRBV4-1	TRBJ1-5	CASSHFPGQKRQPQHF
TRBV29-1	TRBJ2-7	CSVSRGREQYF
TRBV29-1	TRBJ1-2	CSVGRQGSHGYTF
TRBV7-2	TRBJ2-1	CASRQLGTRLYNEQFF
TRBV11-1	TRBJ2-5	CASSFGVSFQETQYF
TRBV24-1	TRBJ1-2	CATSDSPGADYTF
TRBV5-1	TRBJ2-5	CASSLFAGQETQYF
TRBV7-9	TRBJ2-7	CASSLVGTVYEQYF
TRBV11-3	TRBJ2-1	CASSSGQGTRSSYNEQFF
TRBV4-1	TRBJ2-5	CASSQVIPGVEETQYF
TRBV9	TRBJ2-2	CASSADSSNTGELFF
TRBV7-9	TRBJ2-1	CASSFGRGTSALDEQFF
TRBV6-5	TRBJ2-7	CASSYARSSYEQYF
TRBV7-9	TRBJ2-5	CASSKGGTSGQETQYF
TRBV28	TRBJ1-2	CASTHGQGLYGYTF
TRBV19	TRBJ1-5	CASSTGTGQPQHF
TRBV29-1	TRBJ2-1	CSVERRPASNEQFF
TRBV7-9	TRBJ2-7	CASRPRLAFSYEQYF
TRBV7-9	TRBJ2-7	CASSFSDEQYF
TRBV5-1	TRBJ2-5	CASSLDRDRDLRETQYF
TRBV9	TRBJ1-5	CASSGSDRDTILSNQPQHF
TRBV20-1	TRBJ1-2	CSAPTGPGYTF
TRBV6-5	TRBJ2-1	CASTPRGLAGDEQFF
TRBV5-1	TRBJ2-5	CASSLAETQYF
TRBV7-2	TRBJ1-2	CASNLMGLLGAYGYTF
TRBV3-1/TRBV3-2	TRBJ2-1	CASSQGTSGRAYNEQFF
TRBV7-2	TRBJ2-3	CASSLSSTNTDTQYF
TRBV18	TRBJ1-6	CASSQETGGSALHF
TRBV18	TRBJ2-5	CASSPDRVQETQYF
TRBV25-1	TRBJ2-7	CASSGTGAREQYF
TRBV28	TRBJ2-7	CASTEGGQVRHEQYF